This TCR beta chain is drawn from a study of blood T cell repertoires in COVID-19. Study-wide context: Acute and convalescent COVID-19 specimens originated in the United States, Italy and Spain.

The CDR3 has 12 amino acids. V was pared by 4 bases and J by 9 bases, with 13 bases between. CDR1 SGHDT and CDR2 YYEEEE come from the germline V gene. Assay used: immunoSEQ multiplex PCR; TCRdb lists only in-frame clones, some missing. Of a few hundred thousand clones detected, around 82% appear once; the ten largest clones hold 1% to 1.5%. This TCR was recovered from a woman aged 45-65 years with acute or convalescent COVID-19. The rearrangement links TRBV5-6 to TRBJ2-5, with D possibly being TRBD2 (6 bases). Sequenced sample: peripheral blood. CDR3 sequence reads: CASSKISGAQYF. The CDR3 DNA is TGTGCCAGCAGCAAAATCTCGGGAGCCCAGTACTTC.